The clone carrying this TCR beta chain was detected many times. Its target is unknown. The data belong to a study of T cells in Graves' hyperthyroidism and ophthalmopathy. The CDR3 extends over 14 amino acids. The germline CDR1 and CDR2 sequences are SGHRS and YFSETQ. V gave up 1 base and J gave up 3 bases, with 10 bases separating them. Template material for amplifying TCR beta CDR3 regions consisted of RNA transcripts. During a first-round RT-PCR of the TCR CDR3, the HTBI primer set was used. TCRdb re-derived calls from the multiplex PCR reads in MiXCR, one entry per CDR3 protein. The table has around 420,000 distinct CDR3 sequences, roughly 13% seen once; the top ten hold around 5.3%. General study points: Blood shared most expanded thyroid clonotypes above 0.001.

This sequence originates from a woman between 18 and 29 years old with Graves' hyperthyroidism. The sample taken for sequencing was blood. The chain joins TRBV5-1 to TRBJ1-1; D possibly corresponds to TRBD1 (5 bases). This CDR3 is CASSLMGGDTEAFF. CDR3 nucleotide sequence: TGCGCCAGCAGCTTGATGGGAGGGGACACTGAAGCTTTCTTT.